This T cell receptor beta chain was recorded in a study of T cell repertoires in cytomegalovirus infection. Each CDR3 protein gets one entry after TCRdb re-called the reads with MiXCR. Found here are hundreds of thousands of distinct CDR3 sequences, 20% to 25% of them singletons; the top ten hold roughly 8%. CDR3 length: 15 amino acids. The V and J ends lost 5 bases and 0 bases respectively, with 11 bases between them. The germline V gene encodes CDR1 SGHVS and CDR2 FNYEAQ. There are many counts of this clonotype. This TCR derives from a human donor in good health (CMV status not recorded). Some clones in this sample may be carry-over from other donors' samples. Material: CD8+ T cells from PBMCs. This rearrangement joins TRBV7-6 to TRBJ1-5; TRBD1 might be the D (5 bases). This CDR3 is CASSQGEDSNQPQHF. In nucleotides, the CDR3 is TGTGCCAGCAGCCAAGGGGAGGATAGCAATCAGCCCCAGCATTTT.